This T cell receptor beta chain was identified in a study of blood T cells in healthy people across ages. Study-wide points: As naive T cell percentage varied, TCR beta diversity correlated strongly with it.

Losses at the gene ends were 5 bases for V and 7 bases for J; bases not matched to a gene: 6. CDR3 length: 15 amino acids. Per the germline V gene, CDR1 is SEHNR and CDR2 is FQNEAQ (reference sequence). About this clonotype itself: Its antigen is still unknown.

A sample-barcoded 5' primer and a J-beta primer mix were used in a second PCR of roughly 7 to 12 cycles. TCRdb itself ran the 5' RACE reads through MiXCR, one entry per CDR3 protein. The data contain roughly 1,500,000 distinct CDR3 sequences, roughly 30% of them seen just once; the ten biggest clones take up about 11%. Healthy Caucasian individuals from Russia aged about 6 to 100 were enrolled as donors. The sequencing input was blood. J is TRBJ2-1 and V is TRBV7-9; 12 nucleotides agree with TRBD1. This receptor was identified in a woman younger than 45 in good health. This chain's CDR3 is CASSTGTGGSNEQFF. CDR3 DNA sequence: TGTGCCAGCAGCACCGGGACAGGGGGCTCTAATGAGCAGTTCTTC.